This T cell receptor beta chain was captured in a study of shared clonotypes between healthy human individuals. The CDR3 has 13 amino acids. The germline gives CDR1 SGHAT, CDR2 FQDESV (reference sequence). V was clipped by 5 bases and J by 7 bases, with 11 bases between them. Clones were sequenced by immunoSEQ multiplex PCR, and TCRdb holds only the in-frame ones, with some missing. The data show 2.3 million or so clones, 93% seen once. This chain links TRBV11-1 with TRBJ2-2, with D perhaps matching TRBD2 (6 bases). This TCR was sampled from a man aged 18 to 29 in good health. Some clones in this sample may be carry-over from other donors' samples. Sequenced material: naive CD4+ T cells from PBMCs. Subset noted: CD45RA+ positively selected. Written as DNA, the CDR3 is TGTGCCAGCAGCCGGAGGGCCAACGGGGAGCTGTTTTTT. Its protein product is CASSRRANGELFF.